Listed here are 25 T cell receptor beta chains from one sample, sequenced in a study of blood T cell repertoires in COVID-19. Clones were sequenced by immunoSEQ multiplex PCR, and TCRdb holds only the in-frame ones, with some missing. Here the sample spans hundreds of thousands of clones, approximately 92% being singletons. Sequencing was performed on PBMCs or T cells enriched from blood (not recorded which). The receptors here all came from a man aged 25 to 45 who had recovered from COVID-19.

The chain employs TRBV13 and TRBJ2-2, with 8 bases that match TRBD2. J was trimmed by 3 bases and V by 5 bases; bases with no gene match: 11. The CDR3 loop spans 17 amino acids. The germline V gene encodes CDR1 PRHDT and CDR2 FYEKMQ (reference sequence). The CDR3 DNA reads TGTGCCAGCAGCCCGGGCCTAGGAGCGGGGGACACCGGGGAGCTGTTTTTT. This sequence encodes CASSPGLGAGDTGELFF.

The rearrangement links TRBV6-5 to TRBJ2-5, with TRBD1 matching 7 bases. This CDR3 has 13 residues. Germline V lookup: CDR1 MNHEY, CDR2 SVGAGI. Unmatched junction bases numbered 9, after V lost 7 bases and J lost 7 bases. The CDR3 loop reads CASIIYRGRTQYF. For the CDR3, the DNA is TGTGCCAGCATAATATACAGGGGCAGGACCCAGTACTTC.

This clone has only a few counts. This chain uses TRBV5-4 with TRBJ2-5; weak D call: TRBD2 (5 bases). Looked up from germline, CDR1 is SGHNT and CDR2 is YYREEE (reference sequence). Trimming took off 0 bases at V and 4 bases at J, with 13 bases between the two ends. The CDR3 spans 15 residues. CDR3 nucleotides: TGTGCCAGCAGCTTGGCCGGGAATAGTGCAGAGACCCAGTACTTC. Translating it yields CASSLAGNSAETQYF.

The rearrangement joins TRBV30 to TRBJ1-2; no reliable D call. Per germline, CDR1 GTSNPN and CDR2 SVGIG (reference sequence). V lost 1 base and J 1 base, leaving 7 bases between the germline ends. The CDR3 extends over 13 amino acids. CDR3 residues: CAWSDGNNYGYTF. The CDR3 coding sequence is TGTGCCTGGAGTGACGGGAATAACTATGGCTACACCTTC.

Turning to this clone: This sample includes further DNA sequences coding for the same CDR3. The V and J genes are TRBV5-1 and TRBJ2-7; 8 bases are a match to TRBD1. The CDR3 is made up of 14 amino acids. Germline V gene sequence: CDR1 SGHRS, CDR2 YFSETQ. The junction had 6 bases not matched to a gene; V was cut back by 4 bases and J by 3 bases. CDR3 coding DNA: TGCGCCAGCAGCCCCGGACAGGGTAGCTACGAGCAGTACTTC. This gives the protein CASSPGQGSYEQYF.

V is TRBV28 and J is TRBJ1-5; maybe TRBD1 (5 bases). Trimming took off 5 bases at V and 0 bases at J, with 17 bases between the two ends. Germline V CDR1 and CDR2: MDHEN, SYDVKM. The CDR3 is 17 residues long. The CDR3 DNA is TGTGCCAGCAGTCAGGGAATCAACACAGATAGCAATCAGCCCCAGCATTTT. It codes for CASSQGINTDSNQPQHF.

The chain recombines TRBV28 with TRBJ2-3, with 9 bases lining up with TRBD2. Losses at the gene ends were 3 bases for V and 3 bases for J; bases not matched to a gene: 4. The CDR3 is 15 amino acids. Germline CDR1 reads MDHEN; CDR2 reads SYDVKM. CDR3 region: CASSFSLAGTDTQYF. As DNA, the CDR3 is TGTGCCAGCAGTTTTTCTCTAGCGGGGACAGATACGCAGTATTTT.

The J gene is TRBJ2-7, the V gene TRBV27, with TRBD1 identical over 11 bases. The V and J ends lost 4 bases and 7 bases, in that order; junction bases with no gene match: 9. The CDR3 spans 15 residues. The germline CDR1 and CDR2 sequences are MNHEY and SMNVEV (reference sequence). This CDR3 reads CASSYRTGGAEEQYF. DNA for the CDR3: TGTGCCAGCAGTTACCGGACAGGGGGCGCGGAGGAGCAGTACTTC.

This chain joins TRBV5-1 and TRBJ2-3, with TRBD2 as a possible D gene (6 bases). CDR1 SGHRS and CDR2 YFSETQ come from the germline V gene. CDR3 size: 16 residues. V was cut by 6 bases and J by 1 base, with 18 bases left in between. The CDR3 loop is CASNSLASAGTDTQYF. CDR3 coding DNA: TGCGCCAGCAACTCTCTAGCGTCGGCGGGCACAGATACGCAGTATTTT.

This chain links TRBV12-3 or TRBV12-4 with TRBJ2-7, with 7 bases lining up with TRBD2. CDR3 length equals 13 residues. The junction had 6 bases not matched to a gene; V was cut back by 10 bases and J by 0 bases. The CDR3 here is CAIIAGGSYEQYF. CDR3 bases: TGTGCCATCATAGCGGGTGGCTCCTACGAGCAGTACTTC.

The J gene is TRBJ2-5, the V gene TRBV19; D not certain. This CDR3 has 14 amino acids. V lost 5 bases, J lost 2 bases, and 12 bases lay in between. Germline lookup yields CDR1 LNHDA and CDR2 SQIVND (reference sequence). The CDR3 region is CASSHISRQETQYF. CDR3 sequence (DNA): TGTGCCAGTAGTCACATATCCAGACAAGAGACCCAGTACTTC. The full variable domain, completed using reference TRBV19 and TRBJ2-5, is DGGITQSPKYLFRKEGQNVTLSCEQNLNHDAMYWYRQDPGQGLRLIYYSQIVNDFQKGDIAEGYSVSREKKESFPLTVTSAQKNPTAFYLCASSHISRQETQYFGPGTRLLVL.

V gene TRBV5-6 combines with J gene TRBJ1-1; TRBD1 matches at 8 bases. Germline CDR1 and CDR2: SGHDT and YYEEEE. The CDR3 spans 14 residues. J gave up 5 bases and V 0 bases, and 3 bases lay outside the gene matches. As DNA, the CDR3 is TGTGCCAGCAGCTTGGGGACAGGGACGACTGAAGCTTTCTTT. As protein: CASSLGTGTTEAFF.

This rearrangement joins TRBV5-1 to TRBJ1-1, with no clear D. This CDR3 comprises 13 residues. The V end lost 4 bases, the J end lost 4 bases, and 11 bases lay between the germline ends. Germline CDR1 and CDR2: SGHRS and YFSETQ. The DNA for the CDR3 is TGCGCCAGCAGCGTTACTATGGGCACTGAAGCTTTCTTT. It encodes CASSVTMGTEAFF. Full variable domain (outside the CDR3, taken from reference TRBV5-1 and TRBJ1-1): KAGVTQTPRYLIKTRGQQVTLSCSPISGHRSVSWYQQTPGQGLQFLFEYFSETQRNKGNFPGRFSGRQFSNSRSEMNVSTLELGDSALYLCASSVTMGTEAFFGQGTRLTVV.

The rearrangement joins TRBV7-6 to TRBJ2-2; D is possibly TRBD2 (6 bases). Per germline, CDR1 SGHVS and CDR2 FNYEAQ. The CDR3 is 15 residues long. The V and J ends lost 10 bases and 1 base respectively, with 16 bases between them. DNA for the CDR3: TGTGCCACCGCGGGCGGCGGGGTGAACACCGGGGAGCTGTTTTTT. Amino acid sequence: CATAGGGVNTGELFF.

The gene calls are TRBV2 and TRBJ2-7, with D maybe TRBD1 (7 bases). The CDR3 covers 15 residues. Per germline, CDR1 SNHLY and CDR2 FYNNEI. V shed 6 bases and J shed 3 bases, with 18 bases lying between them. This CDR3 reads CASSGGTVKFYEQYF. The CDR3, as DNA: TGTGCCAGCAGCGGAGGGACAGTTAAATTCTACGAGCAGTACTTC.

The chain is built from TRBV5-1 and TRBJ2-1; TRBD2 is a possible D gene (5 bases). Deletions cut 2 bases from V and 9 bases from J, with 9 bases between. The CDR3 length is 12 residues. Germline CDR1 is SGHRS and CDR2 is YFSETQ. The CDR3 reads CASSLSGSEQFF. The CDR3 nucleotides read TGCGCCAGCAGCTTATCTGGGAGTGAGCAGTTCTTC.

This chain connects TRBV12-3 or TRBV12-4 to TRBJ2-1, with D perhaps TRBD1 (6 bases). Trimming took 5 bases from V and 7 from J, leaving 9 bases between them. The CDR3 has 12 residues. The CDR3 sequence is CASSGTGNEQFF. The DNA for the CDR3 is TGTGCCAGCAGTGGCACAGGGAATGAGCAGTTCTTC.

Written as DNA, the CDR3 is TGTGCCAGCAGTTTACTAGCGGGTTTTTTCTACGAGCAGTACTTC. Amino acid sequence: CASSLLAGFFYEQYF. The V and J genes are TRBV28 and TRBJ2-7; 8 nucleotides align to TRBD2. V was pared by 2 bases and J by 3 bases, with 6 bases of the junction left unmatched. CDR3 length equals 15 residues. Germline CDR1 reads MDHEN; CDR2 reads SYDVKM.

This clone came up once. The rearrangement uses TRBV3-1 (or the pseudogene TRBV3-2) and TRBJ1-1; D possibly corresponds to TRBD1 (5 bases). CDR3 length: 13 residues. Germline loops: CDR1 LGHDT, CDR2 YNNKEL (reference sequence). V was pared by 4 bases and J by 4 bases, with 10 bases between. This CDR3 reads CASSPGGGTEAFF. In DNA form, the CDR3 reads TGTGCCAGCAGCCCGGGGGGGGGCACTGAAGCTTTCTTT.

The chain recombines TRBV6-5 with TRBJ1-5, with 9 bases identical to TRBD1. Germline trimming cut 7 bases from V and 4 bases from J; bases unmatched to any gene: 8. CDR1 and CDR2 (germline): MNHEY, SVGAGI. The CDR3 has 15 amino acids. The CDR3 reads CASKRDRATNQPQHF. CDR3 coding DNA: TGTGCCAGCAAAAGGGACAGGGCGACGAATCAGCCCCAGCATTTT.

The V gene is TRBV28, the J gene TRBJ2-7, with D maybe TRBD1 (6 bases). Germline V lookup: CDR1 MDHEN, CDR2 SYDVKM. V lost 3 bases and J lost 2, with 14 bases in between. The CDR3 loop spans 15 amino acids. The CDR3 bases are TGTGCCAGCAGTTTCTTCCCAGGGGTGACCTACGAGCAGTACTTC. This encodes CASSFFPGVTYEQYF.

The rearrangement uses TRBV7-8 and TRBJ2-7, with TRBD1 identical over 9 bases. The length of the CDR3 is 14 residues. The V and J ends lost 5 bases and 5 bases, in that order; junction bases with no gene match: 7. Germline V gene data show CDR1 as SGHVS and CDR2 as FQNEAQ. The CDR3 region is CASSLRDRVDEQYF. The CDR3, as DNA: TGTGCCAGCAGCCTCCGGGACAGGGTAGACGAGCAGTACTTC. The whole variable domain, remainder taken from reference TRBV7-8 and TRBJ2-7, is GAGVSQSPRYKVAKRGQDVALRCDPISGHVSLFWYQQALGQGPEFLTYFQNEAQLDKSGLPSDRFFAERPEGSVSTLKIQRTQQEDSAVYLCASSLRDRVDEQYFGPGTRLTVT.

The chain recombines TRBV5-1 with TRBJ1-1; the match to TRBD1 covers 8 bases. This CDR3 spans 16 amino acids. Germline trimming cut 0 bases from V and 0 bases from J; bases unmatched to any gene: 4. Germline V gene sequence: CDR1 SGHRS, CDR2 YFSETQ. The CDR3, as DNA: TGCGCCAGCAGCTTGGACGGACAGGGCATGAACACTGAAGCTTTCTTT. As protein: CASSLDGQGMNTEAFF.

The rearrangement joins TRBV7-2 to TRBJ1-1; D not certain. The germline V gene encodes CDR1 SGHTA and CDR2 FQGNSA. Trimming took 3 bases from V and 0 from J, leaving 8 bases between them. This CDR3 contains 14 residues. This CDR3 reads CASSLATLNTEAFF. In DNA form, the CDR3 reads TGTGCCAGCAGCTTGGCGACACTGAACACTGAAGCTTTCTTT.

This chain links TRBV29-1 with TRBJ2-3; unclear D gene. The germline V gene encodes CDR1 SQVTM and CDR2 ANQGSEA. The CDR3 loop spans 11 amino acids. Trimming stripped 4 bases from V and 2 bases from J, with 4 bases between. CDR3 bases: TGCAGCGTTGTCCTCACAGATACGCAGTATTTT. Encoded protein: CSVVLTDTQYF.